The clone carrying this T cell receptor beta chain showed up many times. TCRdb reprocessed the RT-PCR reads via MiXCR and lists one record per CDR3 protein. This sample has 650,000 to 800,000 distinct CDR3 sequences, with 12% to 15% found just once. CDR1 is LNHNV, CDR2 YYDKDF, per germline (reference sequence). After removal of 5 bases from V and 6 bases from J, the junction contained 9 bases not matched to a gene. This CDR3 contains 16 residues. Material for sequencing was memory CD4+ T cells from blood. This rearrangement joins TRBV15 to TRBJ2-1; 11 nucleotides match TRBD2. This clonotype was sampled from a female donor in good health, serving as a healthy control. CDR3 coding DNA: TGTGCCACCAGCGTGGAGACTAGCGGGATCTCCAATGAGCAGTTCTTC. Its translation: CATSVETSGISNEQFF. The entire variable domain, with the rest obtained from reference TRBV15 and TRBJ2-1, is as follows: DAMVIQNPRYQVTQFGKPVTLSCSQTLNHNVMYWYQQKSSQAPKLLFHYYDKDFNNEADTPDNFQSRRPNTSFCFLDIRSPGLGDTAMYLCATSVETSGISNEQFFGPGTRLTVL.